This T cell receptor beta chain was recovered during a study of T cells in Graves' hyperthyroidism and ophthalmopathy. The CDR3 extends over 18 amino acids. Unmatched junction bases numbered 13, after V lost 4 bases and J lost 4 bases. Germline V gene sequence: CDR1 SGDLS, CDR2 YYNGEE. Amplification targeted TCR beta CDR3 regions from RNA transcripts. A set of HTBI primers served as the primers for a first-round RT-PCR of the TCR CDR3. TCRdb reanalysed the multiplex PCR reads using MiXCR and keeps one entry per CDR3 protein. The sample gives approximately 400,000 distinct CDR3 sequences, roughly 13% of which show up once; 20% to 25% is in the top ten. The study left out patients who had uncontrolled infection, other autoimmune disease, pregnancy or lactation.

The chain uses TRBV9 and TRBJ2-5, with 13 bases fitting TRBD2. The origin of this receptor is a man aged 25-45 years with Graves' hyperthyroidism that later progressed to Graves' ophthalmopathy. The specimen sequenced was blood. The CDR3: CASSSRTSGGLGSETQYF. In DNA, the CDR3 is TGTGCCAGCAGCTCCCGGACTAGCGGGGGCCTCGGGTCAGAGACCCAGTACTTC. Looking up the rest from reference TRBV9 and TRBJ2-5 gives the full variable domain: DSGVTQTPKHLITATGQRVTLRCSPRSGDLSVYWYQQSLDQGLQFLIQYYNGEERAKGNILERFSAQQFPDLHSELNLSSLELGDSALYFCASSSRTSGGLGSETQYFGPGTRLLVL.